Sequencing of this T cell receptor beta chain was carried out in a study of T-cell reconstitution after alpha-beta-depleted transplantation in children. At least ten counts were recorded for this clonotype. The V gene lost 0 bases and the J gene lost 4 bases, with 18 bases spanning the gap. The germline gives CDR1 KGHDR, CDR2 SFDVKD. The CDR3 has 17 amino acids. Construction of the TCRbeta library involved unique molecular identifiers. TCRdb reprocessed the PCR reads with MiXCR, giving one entry per CDR3 protein. The table includes some 600,000 distinct CDR3 sequences, around 13% detected once. The material sequenced was PBMCs, mostly from graft donor cells, taken 360 days after TCRalphabeta/CD19-depleted stem cell transplant. V gene TRBV24-1 combines with J gene TRBJ2-7, with no clear D. The receptor was isolated from a male patient younger than 18 who had a stem cell transplant for acute myeloid leukemia, so the T cells may come from the graft donor. This CDR3 reads CATSDLRLVCDWYEQYF. The CDR3 bases are TGTGCCACCAGTGATTTGCGTTTAGTCTGCGATTGGTACGAGCAGTACTTC.